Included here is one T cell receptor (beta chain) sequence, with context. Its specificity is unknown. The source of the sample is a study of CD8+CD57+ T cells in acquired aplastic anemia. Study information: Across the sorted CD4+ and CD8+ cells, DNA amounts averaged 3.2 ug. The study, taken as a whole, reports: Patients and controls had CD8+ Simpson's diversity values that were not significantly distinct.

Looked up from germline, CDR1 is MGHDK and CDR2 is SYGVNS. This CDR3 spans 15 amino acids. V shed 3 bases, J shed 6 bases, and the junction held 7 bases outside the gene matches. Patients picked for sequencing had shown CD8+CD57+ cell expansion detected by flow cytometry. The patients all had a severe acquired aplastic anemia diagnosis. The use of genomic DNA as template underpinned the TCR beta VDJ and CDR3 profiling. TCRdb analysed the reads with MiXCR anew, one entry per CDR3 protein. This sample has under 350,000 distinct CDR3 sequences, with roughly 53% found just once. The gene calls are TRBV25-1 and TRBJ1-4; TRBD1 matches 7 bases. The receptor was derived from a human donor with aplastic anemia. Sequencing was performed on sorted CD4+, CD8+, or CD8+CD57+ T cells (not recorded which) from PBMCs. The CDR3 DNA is TGTGCCAGCAGTGAGACGACAGGGACTGATGAAAAACTGTTTTTT. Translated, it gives CASSETTGTDEKLFF.